A single sample is the source of the 16 T cell receptor beta chains below, sequenced in a study of technical replicates of blood from a handful of donors. Sequencing used immunoSEQ multiplex PCR; TCRdb keeps in-frame clones, though not all of them. Of about 100,000 clones detected, roughly 96% appear once; the ten largest clones hold more than 0.2%. Input material: T cells isolated from PBMCs. The source is a human donor in good health.

This clone was seen only once. The V gene is TRBV29-1, the J gene TRBJ2-1, with D unresolved. This CDR3 contains 14 residues. V was shortened by 5 bases and J by 3 bases, with 14 bases between the two germline ends. Germline V lookup: CDR1 SQVTM, CDR2 ANQGSEA. The CDR3 DNA sequence: TGCAGCGTTCTTAGCCCATCTGGCTACAATGAGCAGTTCTTC. It yields the protein CSVLSPSGYNEQFF.

The rearrangement links TRBV5-1 to TRBJ2-2; 9 bases are shared with TRBD2. Unmatched junction bases numbered 12, after V lost 4 bases and J lost 8 bases. The germline V gene encodes CDR1 SGHRS and CDR2 YFSETQ. The CDR3 runs to 16 residues. CDR3 amino acids: CASSLMGSGSAGELFF. The CDR3 region has the DNA TGCGCCAGCAGCCTGATGGGTAGCGGGAGTGCGGGGGAGCTGTTTTTT. The full variable domain, in which reference TRBV5-1 and TRBJ2-2 provide the parts outside the CDR3, is KAGVTQTPRYLIKTRGQQVTLSCSPISGHRSVSWYQQTPGQGLQFLFEYFSETQRNKGNFPGRFSGRQFSNSRSEMNVSTLELGDSALYLCASSLMGSGSAGELFFGEGSRLTVL.

V gene TRBV9 combines with J gene TRBJ2-7, with 7 bases matching TRBD1. CDR3 length: 14 residues. J lost 6 bases, V lost 2 bases, and 8 bases had no gene match. Germline V gives CDR1 SGDLS, CDR2 YYNGEE. The CDR3 is CASSVSGTDFEQYF. CDR3 bases: TGTGCCAGCAGCGTCTCGGGGACAGATTTCGAGCAGTACTTC.

This chain connects TRBV5-1 to TRBJ1-1, with D uncertain. This CDR3 comprises 13 residues. V was trimmed by 4 bases and J by 0 bases, leaving 7 bases between them. Germline V CDR1 and CDR2: SGHRS, YFSETQ. CDR3 region: CASSPRMNTEAFF. CDR3 bases: TGCGCCAGCAGCCCGAGGATGAACACTGAAGCTTTCTTT.

The chain uses TRBV30 and TRBJ2-7; weak D call: TRBD2 (6 bases). Germline CDR1 GTSNPN, CDR2 SVGIG (reference sequence). The length of the CDR3 is 13 residues. V was pared by 3 bases and J by 3 bases, with 12 bases between. CDR3 sequence (DNA): TGTGCCTGGAGGACCGGAGGGATCTACGAGCAGTACTTC. Translation gives CAWRTGGIYEQYF.

In its sample, this clone was seen once. The J gene is TRBJ2-1, the V gene TRBV10-3, with D tentatively TRBD1 (5 bases). Germline CDR1 reads ENHRY; CDR2 reads SYGVKD. Between the trimmed V and J ends, which lost 4 bases and 5 bases, there was a span of 18 bases. CDR3 length: 16 residues. The CDR3 here is CAISGSGAAIDNEQFF. DNA of the CDR3: TGTGCCATCAGTGGAAGTGGGGCGGCGATTGACAATGAGCAGTTCTTC.

The chain combines TRBV19 with TRBJ1-6, with D possibly TRBD1 on 6 matching bases. Looked up from germline, CDR1 is LNHDA and CDR2 is SQIVND (reference sequence). The V end lost 7 bases, the J end lost 0 bases, and 22 bases lay between the germline ends. The length of the CDR3 is 19 residues. In DNA, the CDR3 is TGTGCCAGTAATACTTATATGGACAGCGCGAGCTCCTATAATTCACCCCTCCACTTT. This codes for CASNTYMDSASSYNSPLHF.

This chain joins TRBV4-2 and TRBJ2-7, with TRBD1 matching 8 bases. Germline CDR1 LGHNA, CDR2 YNFKEQ. The CDR3 length is 18 residues. V lost 3 bases, J lost 0 bases, and 13 bases stayed unmatched. The CDR3 nucleotides read TGTGCCAGCAGCCACGGGACAGGCCAAAAGCGGTACTCCTACGAGCAGTACTTC. Amino acid sequence: CASSHGTGQKRYSYEQYF.

The chain recombines TRBV18 with TRBJ2-1; TRBD1 aligns across 8 bases. The CDR3 length is 16 residues. V gave up 3 bases and J gave up 4 bases; unmatched junction bases: 8. CDR1 is KGHSH and CDR2 is LQKENI in the germline V gene. CDR3 in DNA: TGTGCCAGCTCACCGGCGGGACAGGAGGCGTACAATGAGCAGTTCTTC. Amino acid sequence: CASSPAGQEAYNEQFF.

The V gene is TRBV27, the J gene TRBJ1-5, with 8 bases fitting TRBD1. The CDR3 is 15 residues long. From germline, CDR1 is MNHEY and CDR2 SMNVEV (reference sequence). V trimming: 3 bases; J trimming: 10 bases; junction bases outside the gene matches: 11. CDR3 in DNA: TGTGCCAGCAGTTTTAAATCAGGGGGCGAGAAACCCCAGCATTTT. This sequence encodes CASSFKSGGEKPQHF.

This clone showed up just a few times. This chain connects TRBV27 to TRBJ2-5, with 13 bases fitting TRBD2. J gave up 3 bases and V 5 bases, and 3 bases lay outside the gene matches. The CDR3 length is 15 residues. The germline V gene encodes CDR1 MNHEY and CDR2 SMNVEV (reference sequence). The chain's CDR3 is CASSILAGGKETQYF. CDR3 nucleotides: TGTGCCAGCAGTATACTAGCGGGGGGGAAAGAGACCCAGTACTTC.

The rearrangement links TRBV23-1 to TRBJ1-3; 9 nucleotides agree with TRBD1. TRBV23-1 is an open reading frame whose function is uncertain. J lost 2 bases, V lost 0 bases, and 8 bases had no gene match. The CDR3 extends over 18 amino acids. In DNA form, the CDR3 reads TGCGCCAGCAGTCAATCGGAACCGGGGACAGGGACTGGAAACACCATATATTTT. It encodes CASSQSEPGTGTGNTIYF.

The rearrangement uses TRBV6-1 and TRBJ1-3, with unresolved D. V was trimmed by 1 base and J by 7 bases, leaving 8 bases between them. Germline assignment: CDR1 MNHNS and CDR2 SASEGT. The CDR3 sequence is 13 residues long. For the CDR3, the DNA is TGTGCCAGCAGTGAAGGAGCCCGGAACACCATATATTTT. Its protein product is CASSEGARNTIYF.

The rearrangement uses TRBV28 and TRBJ1-5; D is unresolved. This CDR3 contains 8 residues. V dropped 8 bases and J dropped 13 bases, with 6 bases sitting between them. Germline-derived CDR1 and CDR2 are MDHEN and SYDVKM. CDR3 DNA: TGTGCCAGCGGAGAACAGCATTTT. It yields the protein CASGEQHF. Full variable domain (remainder filled in from reference TRBV28 and TRBJ1-5): DVKVTQSSRYLVKRTGEKVFLECVQDMDHENMFWYRQDPGLGLRLIYFSYDVKMKEKGDIPEGYSVSREKKERFSLILESASTNQTSMYLCASGEQHFGDGTRLSIL.

J is TRBJ2-5 and V is TRBV7-3; a weak D match, TRBD2 (6 bases). This CDR3 is 13 amino acids long. CDR1 is SGHTA and CDR2 is FQGTGA in the germline V gene. V was shortened by 4 bases and J by 2 bases, with 8 bases between the two germline ends. CDR3 region: CASSSGLQETQYF. The CDR3 DNA is TGTGCCAGCAGCTCGGGACTGCAAGAGACCCAGTACTTC.

The genes are TRBV5-4 and TRBJ1-2; 7 nucleotides line up with TRBD1. The trim removed 2 bases at V and 8 bases at J, leaving 9 bases unmatched. CDR3 size: 14 residues. Germline assignment: CDR1 SGHNT and CDR2 YYREEE (reference sequence). The DNA for the CDR3 is TGTGCCAGCAGCTTCCCTGGACAGGTCGGGGGCTACACCTTC. This encodes CASSFPGQVGGYTF.